This T cell receptor beta chain appears in the sequencing data of a study of identical twins. General study results and limits: Out-of-frame sharing of TCR alpha in monozygotic twins was underestimated by models. Within beta out-of-frame sequences, the excess sharing observed between twins was weaker.

This clonotype has at least ten counts. Its target is unknown. MiXCR was run by TCRdb on the 5' RACE reads, yielding one entry per CDR3 protein. Of a few hundred thousand distinct CDR3 sequences listed, about 8.5% are singletons. The CDR3 is 15 residues long. With 2 bases clipped from V and 7 bases from J, the junction kept 7 bases outside the gene matches. CDR1 is MDHEN and CDR2 is SYDVKM in the germline V gene. These records were also assigned to another study, of yellow fever vaccine responses in identical twins.

This clonotype originated in a woman aged 18-29 years in good health. The chain links TRBV28 to TRBJ2-1, with TRBD1 matching over 8 bases. Sequencing was carried out using CD8+ T cells sorted from blood. CDR3 DNA: TGTGCCAGCAGTTTAACAGACAGGGGATTGAATGAGCAGTTCTTC. Translation: CASSLTDRGLNEQFF.